A selection of T cell receptor beta chains follows, all from one sample in a study of blood T cell repertoires in COVID-19. Using immunoSEQ multiplex PCR, the repertoire was profiled, and TCRdb retains in-frame clones only, with some absent. Of roughly 120,000 clones in the sample, roughly 80% were seen once. Sequencing was carried out using peripheral blood. These receptors were obtained from a human donor in a cohort sampled during active or convalescent COVID-19. Each CDR3 is given with its conserved first and last residue. A D gene is named only where the DNA matches it firmly. Only part of the rows carry a size: once, few, many, or a class if the clone is expanded.

CDR3 DNA | CDR3 protein | J gene | D gene | clone size | V gene
TGTGCCAGCACTAAGACAGGGATTAATCAGCCCCAGCATTTT | CASTKTGINQPQHF | TRBJ1-5 | TRBD1 | NA | TRBV2
TGTGCCAGCAGTATTGGGACAGGGGGCGCCTATGGCTACACCTTC | CASSIGTGGAYGYTF | TRBJ1-2 | TRBD1 | once | TRBV28
TGTGCCAGCAGTTTTGCAGGGGGCTACGAGCAGTACTTC | CASSFAGGYEQYF | TRBJ2-7 | TRBD1 | NA | TRBV6-5
TGTGCCAGCAGCCCCCGGGGGGACTCTCAAGAGACCCAGTACTTC | CASSPRGDSQETQYF | TRBJ2-5 | TRBD2 | NA | TRBV5-5
TGTGCCAGCAGCCCCGGGACTAGCGGGTCTCGAGGTGAGCAGTTCTTC | CASSPGTSGSRGEQFF | TRBJ2-1 | TRBD2 | NA | TRBV7-9
TGTGCCAGCAGCTTAGTACTAGCGGAGGAGTACGAGCAGTACTTC | CASSLVLAEEYEQYF | TRBJ2-7 | TRBD2 | NA | TRBV7-9
TGTGCCAGCAGACCTTGGGAGGGGAGAGAAAAACTGTTTTTT | CASRPWEGREKLFF | TRBJ1-4 | NA | once | TRBV6-2/TRBV6-3
TGTGCCAGCAGTCCCGGACAGGGGCTGCGCTATGGCTACACCTTC | CASSPGQGLRYGYTF | TRBJ1-2 | TRBD1 | NA | TRBV27
TGTGCCAGTAGTAGGGGAGACAGGGGGTACAATCAGCCCCAGCATTTT | CASSRGDRGYNQPQHF | TRBJ1-5 | TRBD1 | NA | TRBV19
TGTGCCAGCAGTCTCGGACAGGGCTTGCCCCAGCATTTT | CASSLGQGLPQHF | TRBJ1-5 | TRBD1 | NA | TRBV27
TGCGCCAGCAGCCTAGCGGGGCCATACAATGAGCAGTTCTTC | CASSLAGPYNEQFF | TRBJ2-1 | TRBD2 | NA | TRBV5-1
TGTGCCAGCAGTGGTGGCGACATGAGCAATCAGCCCCAGCATTTT | CASSGGDMSNQPQHF | TRBJ1-5 | NA | NA | TRBV25-1
TGTGCCAGCTCACCTGAGAGATCCCTTAGCACAGATACGCAGTATTTT | CASSPERSLSTDTQYF | TRBJ2-3 | NA | NA | TRBV18
TGTGCCAGCAGACCCAGACCGACAGGATCCTACGAGCAGTACTTC | CASRPRPTGSYEQYF | TRBJ2-7 | NA | NA | TRBV27
TGTGCTAGTGGTTCTACCGGGGGGACTAGCGGGGCACCCCAAGAGACCCAGTACTTC | CASGSTGGTSGAPQETQYF | TRBJ2-5 | TRBD2 | NA | TRBV12-5
TGTGCCAGCAGCCCAATCGGGGTGTCGGGCAATGAGCAGTTCTTC | CASSPIGVSGNEQFF | TRBJ2-1 | NA | NA | TRBV3-1/TRBV3-2
TGTGCCAGCAGTGACGGCAGGCCACCCTACGAGCAGTACTTC | CASSDGRPPYEQYF | TRBJ2-7 | NA | NA | TRBV6-1
TGTGCCAGCAGCTTAGGCGTAAGCACAGATACGCAGTATTTT | CASSLGVSTDTQYF | TRBJ2-3 | NA | NA | TRBV13